The next 17 T cell receptor beta chains were all read from a single sample in a study of cytomegalovirus exposure and HLA in healthy donors. The method was immunoSEQ multiplex PCR; TCRdb's version includes in-frame clones alone and lacks a portion of them. The table shows about 110,000 clones, with 85% to 90% occurring only once. Sequenced sample: PBMCs. The receptors were gathered from a woman between 18 and 30 years old in good health and CMV-seronegative.

In its sample, this clone was seen a few times. The chain employs TRBV10-1 and TRBJ1-2; TRBD1 is a possible D gene (5 bases). Trimming took 5 bases from V and 4 from J, leaving 14 bases between them. Per the germline V gene, CDR1 is WNHNN and CDR2 is SYGVQD (reference sequence). The CDR3 loop spans 14 amino acids. Written as DNA, the CDR3 is TGCGCCAGCAGTTTCAGGCAGGGCCTCTATGGCTACACCTTC. This translates into CASSFRQGLYGYTF.

The chain is built from TRBV19 and TRBJ1-1; D not resolved. CDR1 and CDR2 (germline): LNHDA, SQIVND (reference sequence). With 4 bases removed from V and 0 bases from J, the gap between germline ends came to 6 bases. CDR3 length equals 13 residues. The CDR3 region has the DNA TGTGCCAGTAGTAACCACTTGAACACTGAAGCTTTCTTT. It yields the protein CASSNHLNTEAFF.

This chain joins TRBV6-4 and TRBJ2-3; 8 bases match TRBD1. Germline V gene data show CDR1 as MRHNA and CDR2 as SNTAGT. The CDR3 runs 15 residues. V shed 3 bases, J shed 4 bases, and the junction held 6 bases outside the gene matches. For the CDR3, the DNA is TGTGCCAGCAGTGAGAGACAGGGGAGCCCAGATACGCAGTATTTT. It is translated as CASSERQGSPDTQYF.

The chain carries TRBV29-1 and TRBJ1-2; the D gene is possibly TRBD1 (6 bases). Germline CDR1 SQVTM, CDR2 ANQGSEA. This CDR3 region has 15 residues. V shed 6 bases and J shed 3 bases, with 20 bases lying between them. This CDR3 is CSVGARGGRDYGYTF. CDR3 DNA sequence: TGCAGCGTGGGGGCCCGGGGTGGGAGGGACTATGGCTACACCTTC.

Remarks on this clone: Other nucleotide sequences from this sample produce the same CDR3. V gene TRBV18 combines with J gene TRBJ1-3; 7 bases map to TRBD1. Germline V gives CDR1 KGHSH, CDR2 LQKENI. CDR3 length: 15 amino acids. Trimming took 1 base from V and 2 from J; bases not matched to a gene: 2. DNA for the CDR3: TGTGCCAGCTCACCACAGGGGGCACCTGGAAACACCATATATTTT. Encoded protein: CASSPQGAPGNTIYF. Looking up the rest from reference TRBV18 and TRBJ1-3 gives the full variable domain: NAGVMQNPRHLVRRRGQEARLRCSPMKGHSHVYWYRQLPEEGLKFMVYLQKENIIDESGMPKERFSAEFPKEGPSILRIQQVVRGDSAAYFCASSPQGAPGNTIYFGEGSWLTVV.

This chain connects TRBV6-4 to TRBJ2-3; 8 bases line up with TRBD1. With V trimmed by 4 bases and J by 4 bases, 4 bases remained unmatched. The V gene's germline CDR1 is MRHNA and CDR2 SNTAGT. The CDR3 covers 14 residues. The CDR3 loop is CASSAQGVSDTQYF. The CDR3 nucleotides read TGTGCCAGCAGTGCACAGGGGGTGTCAGATACGCAGTATTTT.

The sample holds a few counts of this clone. The genes are TRBV15 and TRBJ2-7, with D tentatively TRBD2 (6 bases). V lost 1 base to trimming and J lost 4 bases, with 11 bases between them. This CDR3 spans 14 amino acids. CDR1 LNHNV and CDR2 YYDKDF come from the germline V gene (reference sequence). The DNA of the CDR3 is TGTGCCACCAGCAGAGGGCGGGGAGCATACGAGCAGTACTTC. Translated: CATSRGRGAYEQYF.

This clone was observed once. The J gene is TRBJ2-4, the V gene TRBV29-1; 8 bases align to TRBD2. The J segment lost 8 bases and the V segment lost 6 bases, leaving 12 bases of the junction unmatched. Germline CDR1 and CDR2: SQVTM and ANQGSEA. The CDR3 extends over 14 amino acids. CDR3 bases: TGCAGCGTGCCCGGTGGGAGCGGGGGATACATTCAGTACTTC. It encodes CSVPGGSGGYIQYF.

The V gene is TRBV14, the J gene TRBJ1-1, with 7 bases fitting TRBD1. The V gene's germline CDR1 is SGHDN and CDR2 FVKESK. J was trimmed by 1 base and V by 1 base; bases with no gene match: 3. The CDR3 extends over 15 amino acids. The CDR3: CASSQGQGRNTEAFF. The CDR3 DNA follows: TGTGCCAGCAGCCAAGGACAGGGAAGGAACACTGAAGCTTTCTTT.

This chain connects TRBV11-2 to TRBJ1-1, with D unclear. CDR3 length: 13 residues. Germline V gene lookup returns CDR1 SGHAT and CDR2 FQNNGV. V lost 5 bases to trimming and J lost 1 base, with 8 bases between them. The CDR3 here is CASSLHRNTEAFF. CDR3 nucleotides: TGTGCCAGCAGCCTCCACAGGAACACTGAAGCTTTCTTT.

This clone was observed a single time. The V gene is TRBV28, the J gene TRBJ1-4; the D is unclear. CDR1 MDHEN and CDR2 SYDVKM come from the germline V gene. V lost 4 bases and J lost 0, with 6 bases in between. The CDR3 loop spans 14 amino acids. CDR3 sequence (DNA): TGTGCCAGCAGTTCTGCGTCAACTAATGAAAAACTGTTTTTT. Translation gives CASSSASTNEKLFF.

The chain joins TRBV10-3 to TRBJ1-1; 7 positions agree with TRBD1. CDR1 and CDR2 (germline): ENHRY, SYGVKD. The CDR3 is 15 residues long. V lost 4 bases to trimming and J lost 0 bases; unmatched junction nucleotides: 5. The CDR3, as DNA: TGTGCCATCAGTGGCGGACAGGCCATGAACACTGAAGCTTTCTTT. It codes for CAISGGQAMNTEAFF.

The rearrangement joins TRBV9 to TRBJ2-1, with D tentatively TRBD2 (7 bases). V was shortened by 5 bases and J by 4 bases, with 19 bases between the two germline ends. CDR1 is SGDLS, CDR2 YYNGEE, per germline. CDR3 length equals 16 residues. CDR3 DNA sequence: TGTGCCAGCAGTGTGAGGCGAGGGGGGGAATACAATGAGCAGTTCTTC. Translation gives CASSVRRGGEYNEQFF.

This clone occurred a few times. A read error may account for a junction end that differs from germline. V and J are TRBV18 and TRBJ2-7; maybe TRBD2 (6 bases). Looked up from germline, CDR1 is KGHSH and CDR2 is LQKENI. The CDR3 spans 13 residues. CDR3 nucleotide sequence: TGTGCCAACTCACCGACTAGCTCCTACGAGCAGTACTTC. Translated, it gives CANSPTSSYEQYF.

This rearrangement joins TRBV30 to TRBJ2-1, with 11 bases fitting TRBD2. CDR1 GTSNPN and CDR2 SVGIG come from the germline V gene (reference sequence). The junction had 11 bases not matched to a gene; V was cut back by 0 bases and J by 10 bases. The CDR3 totals 16 residues. The CDR3 protein is CAWSVGLAGGIDEQFF. The DNA for the CDR3 is TGTGCCTGGAGTGTAGGTCTAGCGGGAGGAATTGACGAGCAGTTCTTC.

This sequence joins TRBV10-2 and TRBJ1-2, with D unresolved. Germline V gene lookup returns CDR1 WSHSY and CDR2 SAAADI. The V gene lost 0 bases and the J gene lost 4 bases, with 15 bases spanning the gap. The CDR3 has 16 residues. CDR3 in amino acids: CASSESKTGNPYGYTF. The CDR3 coding sequence is TGCGCCAGCAGTGAGTCGAAGACGGGTAATCCCTATGGCTACACCTTC.

The V and J genes are TRBV4-2 and TRBJ1-3; TRBD1 is a possible D gene (6 bases). Trimming removed 0 bases from V and 3 bases from J, with 15 bases in between. The germline V gene has CDR1 LGHNA and CDR2 YNFKEQ. The CDR3 runs 17 residues. CDR3 sequence reads: CASSQDDAQGGGNTIYF. CDR3 in DNA: TGTGCCAGCAGCCAAGATGATGCACAGGGTGGTGGAAACACCATATATTTT.